Presented here are 28 T cell receptor beta chains from one specimen sequenced in a study of Graves' ophthalmopathy and Graves' hyperthyroidism. RNA transcripts served as template for amplifying TCR beta CDR3 sequences. Amplification began with first-round RT-PCR using HTBI primers, then second-round multiplex PCR was performed. MiXCR, applied by TCRdb to the multiplex PCR reads, yields one record per CDR3 protein. The repertoire holds about 370,000 distinct CDR3 sequences, 17% seen once, with roughly 2.4% in the top ten. Input material: peripheral blood. These receptors originate from an adult woman with stable Graves' hyperthyroidism.

This clonotype was observed at least ten times. The rearrangement joins TRBV6-2 or TRBV6-3 to TRBJ2-6, with D unclear. Germline CDR1 and CDR2: MNHEY and SVGEGT. V lost 6 bases and J lost 0, with 18 bases in between. The CDR3 extends over 18 amino acids. The CDR3 is CASSPYGSLGSGANVLTF. The DNA of the CDR3 is TGTGCCAGCAGCCCTTACGGCAGTTTGGGCTCTGGGGCCAACGTCCTGACTTTC.

This clonotype has at least ten counts. This chain connects TRBV7-2 to TRBJ1-2, with 8 positions matching TRBD1. Trimming at V came to 4 bases and at J to 1 base, leaving 5 bases not matched to a gene. The CDR3 has 15 residues. The germline V gene encodes CDR1 SGHTA and CDR2 FQGNSA. CDR3 sequence reads: CASSSVQGDNYGYTF. The CDR3 DNA follows: TGTGCCAGCAGCTCTGTACAGGGGGATAACTATGGCTACACCTTC.

The J gene is TRBJ1-2, the V gene TRBV6-2 or TRBV6-3, with TRBD1 matching 12 bases. CDR1 is MNHEY, CDR2 SVGEGT, per germline. This CDR3 has 18 residues. V lost 0 bases and J lost 0; bases outside the gene matches: 5. The DNA for the CDR3 is TGTGCCAGCAGTTACTCGAGCGGGACAGGGGGCACTAACTATGGCTACACCTTC. The encoded protein is CASSYSSGTGGTNYGYTF.

There are many counts of this clonotype. The V gene is TRBV28, the J gene TRBJ2-2, with D maybe TRBD2 (5 bases). The CDR3 covers 14 residues. V was cut by 8 bases and J by 6 bases, with 16 bases left in between. Germline loops: CDR1 MDHEN, CDR2 SYDVKM. This CDR3 reads CASEGLAHAGELFF. The CDR3 DNA reads as TGTGCCAGCGAGGGCCTAGCTCACGCCGGGGAGCTGTTTTTT.

The sample holds many counts of this clonotype. The rearrangement links TRBV7-9 to TRBJ1-1; a weak D match, TRBD1 (5 bases). V was shortened by 6 bases and J by 0 bases, with 14 bases between the two germline ends. CDR1 is SEHNR, CDR2 FQNEAQ, per germline (reference sequence). This CDR3 contains 15 residues. The DNA for the CDR3 is TGTGCCAGCAGTAAGAGACAGTTTATGAACACTGAAGCTTTCTTT. It codes for CASSKRQFMNTEAFF.

This clonotype was counted many times. This chain uses TRBV24-1 with TRBJ1-5, with no clear D. Germline V CDR1 and CDR2: KGHDR, SFDVKD. The CDR3 is 13 residues long. The ends were cut back, 9 bases at V and 3 bases at J, with 11 bases in the middle. The CDR3 loop is CATLHEINQPQHF. The CDR3 DNA sequence: TGTGCCACCCTCCATGAGATCAATCAGCCCCAGCATTTT.

The V gene is TRBV6-2 or TRBV6-3, the J gene TRBJ2-5; D call uncertain. V lost 5 bases to trimming and J lost 7 bases, with 14 bases between them. Germline CDR1 and CDR2: MNHEY and SVGEGT. The CDR3 loop spans 13 amino acids. The CDR3: CASSPLVGGTQYF. CDR3 nucleotides: TGTGCCAGCAGTCCCCTAGTCGGTGGGACCCAGTACTTC.

This clonotype has ten or more counts. This chain uses TRBV20-1 with TRBJ2-7; D unresolved. Germline lookup yields CDR1 DFQATT and CDR2 SNEGSKA (reference sequence). Trimming pared 0 bases from V and 1 base from J, leaving 10 bases between. The length of the CDR3 is 14 residues. Here the CDR3 reads CSARELIGSYEQYF. CDR3 coding DNA: TGCAGTGCTAGAGAGTTGATCGGATCCTACGAGCAGTACTTC.

This clonotype was seen repeatedly, ten times or more. This chain joins TRBV3-1 and TRBJ1-6; D is unclear. Trimming shortened V by 1 base and J by 3 bases, and 7 bases separated the two germline ends. Germline CDR1 is LGHDT and CDR2 is YNNKEL (reference sequence). CDR3 length equals 15 residues. Written as DNA, the CDR3 is TGTGCCAGCAGCCAAGTACAGAACTATAATTCACCCCTCCACTTT. Amino acids: CASSQVQNYNSPLHF.

This clonotype was seen repeatedly, ten times or more. DNA of the CDR3: TGTGCCACCAGGGAAAGTCTAAGGGAGACCCAGTACTTC. It specifies CATRESLRETQYF. This sequence joins TRBV10-3 and TRBJ2-5; possibly TRBD1 for D (5 bases). Deletions cut 10 bases from V and 5 bases from J, with 17 bases between. CDR3 length: 13 amino acids. Germline lookup yields CDR1 ENHRY and CDR2 SYGVKD.

This clonotype came up many times. The chain couples TRBV6-2 or TRBV6-3 to TRBJ2-7, with D perhaps TRBD1 (6 bases). Looked up from germline, CDR1 is MNHEY and CDR2 is SVGEGT. Trimming shortened V by 8 bases and J by 3 bases, and 20 bases separated the two germline ends. The CDR3 covers 15 residues. The CDR3 DNA follows: TGTGCCAGCGGACTCCACAGGGCGTGGGGCTACGAGCAGTACTTC. As protein: CASGLHRAWGYEQYF.

The table lists this clonotype with many counts. CDR3 in DNA: TGTGCCAGCAGCCCAGGACCTAAATGGGGTGGGGCCAACGTCCTGACTTTC. Translated, it gives CASSPGPKWGGANVLTF. The chain joins TRBV25-1 to TRBJ2-6; D gene uncertain. Germline V lookup: CDR1 MGHDK, CDR2 SYGVNS. The CDR3 contains 17 residues. V dropped 6 bases and J dropped 3 bases, with 18 bases sitting between them. The full variable domain, completed using reference TRBV25-1 and TRBJ2-6, is EADIYQTPRYLVIGTGKKITLECSQTMGHDKMYWYQQDPGMELHLIHYSYGVNSTEKGDLSSESTVSRIRTEHFPLTLESARPSHTSQYLCASSPGPKWGGANVLTFGAGSRLTVL.

Many counts were recorded for this clonotype. V gene TRBV11-2 combines with J gene TRBJ2-7, with D possibly matching TRBD1 (6 bases). The CDR3 sequence is 14 residues long. Trimming took off 4 bases at V and 6 bases at J, with 16 bases between the two ends. Germline V lookup: CDR1 SGHAT, CDR2 FQNNGV. CDR3 sequence: CASSWTDHLREQYF. CDR3 DNA: TGTGCCAGCAGCTGGACAGACCACCTTCGCGAGCAGTACTTC.

This chain connects TRBV12-3 or TRBV12-4 to TRBJ1-1; D ambiguous. The CDR3 loop spans 15 amino acids. The ends were cut back, 6 bases at V and 0 bases at J, with 14 bases in the middle. CDR3 in amino acids: CASSYGRTLNTEAFF. The CDR3 DNA is TGTGCCAGCAGCTATGGACGGACCCTGAACACTGAAGCTTTCTTT.

Ten or more counts support this clonotype. The rearrangement links TRBV4-3 to TRBJ2-7; a possible D gene is TRBD2 (5 bases). The V end lost 0 bases, the J end lost 3 bases, and 12 bases lay between the germline ends. Germline-derived CDR1 and CDR2 are LGHNA and YSLEER. CDR3 length equals 15 residues. The CDR3 nucleotides are TGCGCCAGCAGCCAAGATGGAGCGGAGGACTACGAGCAGTACTTC. Translated: CASSQDGAEDYEQYF.

This clonotype was counted many times. The gene calls are TRBV12-3 or TRBV12-4 and TRBJ1-6; unclear D gene. The CDR3 totals 14 residues. V was pared by 5 bases and J by 7 bases, with 12 bases between. The CDR3, as DNA: TGTGCCAGCAGTCCCGGACTGGGAAATTCACCCCTCCACTTT. Protein product: CASSPGLGNSPLHF.

The genes are TRBV11-3 and TRBJ2-5; tentatively, D is TRBD1 (5 bases). The germline V and J ends were trimmed by 4 bases and 1 base, with 7 bases remaining between them. CDR1 and CDR2 from the germline V gene are SGHNT and YENEEA. This CDR3 has 13 amino acids. The CDR3 DNA reads as TGTGCCAGCAGCTCAGGGTTCCAAGAGACCCAGTACTTC. Amino acids: CASSSGFQETQYF.

This clonotype was seen repeatedly, ten times or more. The chain uses TRBV6-2 or TRBV6-3 and TRBJ1-2; possibly TRBD1 for D (6 bases). Trimming shortened V by 8 bases and J by 8 bases, and 18 bases separated the two germline ends. Germline CDR1 and CDR2: MNHEY and SVGEGT. This CDR3 has 13 residues. CDR3 coding DNA: TGTGCCAGCCTAGGTGGGGGCGCGGAAGGCTACACCTTC. Protein: CASLGGGAEGYTF.

This clonotype was observed many times. The rearrangement joins TRBV28 to TRBJ2-5, with TRBD1 as a possible D gene (6 bases). The CDR3 consists of 17 residues. The V and J ends lost 4 bases and 4 bases respectively, with 22 bases between them. Per germline, CDR1 MDHEN and CDR2 SYDVKM. The CDR3 is CASSSRLQDRGLETQYF. In nucleotides, the CDR3 is TGTGCCAGCAGTTCCCGCCTCCAGGACAGAGGGTTAGAGACCCAGTACTTC.

This clonotype has at least ten counts. J is TRBJ1-6 and V is TRBV6-5; D remains ambiguous. The CDR3 totals 15 residues. Germline CDR1 and CDR2: MNHEY and SVGAGI. Trimming stripped 5 bases from V and 5 bases from J, with 13 bases between. CDR3 coding DNA: TGTGCCAGCAGTCACCAGGACGGCCATAATTCACCCCTCCACTTT. Translation: CASSHQDGHNSPLHF.

This clonotype was detected ten times or more. The CDR3: CAISDRGAGNMNTEAFF. In DNA form, the CDR3 reads TGTGCCATCAGTGACCGCGGCGCGGGAAACATGAACACTGAAGCTTTCTTT. The chain has TRBV10-3 and TRBJ1-1; D unresolved. Germline CDR1 reads ENHRY; CDR2 reads SYGVKD. With 3 bases removed from V and 0 bases from J, the gap between germline ends came to 17 bases. This CDR3 has 17 amino acids.

The table lists this clonotype with many counts. In DNA form, the CDR3 reads TGTGCCAGCAGCTTTGGGGCAGCACAGTACTTC. This translates into CASSFGAAQYF. The J gene is TRBJ2-7, the V gene TRBV11-2; D might be TRBD1 (5 bases). The germline V gene has CDR1 SGHAT and CDR2 FQNNGV. The CDR3 consists of 11 residues. Trimming took 3 bases from V and 10 from J, leaving 10 bases between them.

This clonotype came up many times. The V and J genes are TRBV10-1 and TRBJ2-5; no clear D gene. Germline-derived CDR1 and CDR2 are WNHNN and SYGVQD (reference sequence). V gave up 4 bases and J gave up 1 base, with 7 bases separating them. The CDR3 runs 13 residues. The chain's CDR3 is CASSVRIQETQYF. CDR3 DNA sequence: TGCGCCAGCAGTGTGAGGATCCAAGAGACCCAGTACTTC.

This clonotype was observed at least ten times. The chain recombines TRBV28 with TRBJ1-2; 11 bases match TRBD1. CDR1 is MDHEN and CDR2 is SYDVKM in the germline V gene. After removal of 11 bases from V and 0 bases from J, the junction contained 2 bases not matched to a gene. The CDR3 length is 13 residues. CDR3 residues: CAAGQGANYGYTF. The CDR3 nucleotides are TGTGCCGCGGGACAGGGGGCTAACTATGGCTACACCTTC.

This clonotype was picked up many times. V and J are TRBV6-1 and TRBJ2-7; 12 bases are shared with TRBD2. The CDR3 length is 13 residues. V trimming: 11 bases; J trimming: 1 base; junction bases outside the gene matches: 3. Looked up from germline, CDR1 is MNHNS and CDR2 is SASEGT. For the CDR3, the DNA is TGTGCCGGGACTAGCGGGCGGTCCTACGAGCAGTACTTC. The encoded protein is CAGTSGRSYEQYF.

The chain combines TRBV5-1 with TRBJ1-2, with unresolved D. CDR1 SGHRS and CDR2 YFSETQ come from the germline V gene. The CDR3 is 15 residues long. Trimming took off 1 base at V and 4 bases at J, with 14 bases between the two ends. The chain's CDR3 is CASSLTDEGGYGYTF. DNA of the CDR3: TGCGCCAGCAGCTTGACCGACGAAGGCGGCTATGGCTACACCTTC.

There are many counts of this clonotype. The chain employs TRBV19 and TRBJ1-1; no definite D call. The CDR3 is 13 amino acids. V lost 6 bases and J lost 4, with 12 bases in between. Germline lookup yields CDR1 LNHDA and CDR2 SQIVND (reference sequence). The CDR3 nucleotides read TGTGCCAGTAGGGCAGGTTTTGGCACTGAAGCTTTCTTT. Translating gives CASRAGFGTEAFF.

The chain uses TRBV13 and TRBJ2-7; the match to TRBD2 covers 10 bases. Per the germline V gene, CDR1 is PRHDT and CDR2 is FYEKMQ (reference sequence). This CDR3 is 17 amino acids long. V trimming: 5 bases; J trimming: 6 bases; junction bases outside the gene matches: 16. CDR3 coding DNA: TGTGCCAGCAGCACCACCCGGCTAGCGGGAGAATGGAGCGAGCAGTACTTC. This codes for CASSTTRLAGEWSEQYF.